This TCR beta chain was captured by sequencing in a study of technical replicates of blood from a few donors. TCRdb's table, derived via immunoSEQ multiplex PCR, lists solely in-frame clones and lacks some. This table holds roughly 70,000 clones, approximately 94% found once. The sequence was collected from a human donor in good health. The source material was T cells isolated from PBMCs.

The CDR3 nucleotides read TGTGCCAGCACCGAGGGGGGGACCGCTAACTATGGCTACACCTTC. Translation gives CASTEGGTANYGYTF. The chain carries TRBV7-2 and TRBJ1-2; a possible D gene is TRBD1 (6 bases). Germline CDR1 is SGHTA and CDR2 is FQGNSA. The length of the CDR3 is 15 residues. V lost 7 bases, J lost 0 bases, and 15 bases lay in between.